This record covers a single T cell receptor (beta chain). As yet, its antigen is unknown. The CDR3 sequence is 14 residues long. V lost 1 base to trimming and J lost 8 bases; unmatched junction nucleotides: 2. Germline V gene sequence: CDR1 MNHNY, CDR2 SVGAGI (reference sequence). The protocol was immunoSEQ multiplex PCR, while the TCRdb copy is restricted to in-frame clones and leaves out a portion. The sample gives 70,000 to 90,000 clones, more than 90% of which show up once; more than 0.3% is in the top ten. The data stem from a study of OX40 agonist ivuxolimab in advanced cancers. Study as a whole: With a range of 23 to 79, age averaged roughly 60 years, and about 80% were male. The study reported partial responses in three patients: one hepatocellular carcinoma, two cutaneous melanoma.

Study-wide results and limits: Among some nonresponders, normalized T-cell clonal expansion was also low.

This sequence joins TRBV6-6 and TRBJ1-6; 7 nucleotides agree with TRBD1. Sequenced here: CD4+ or CD8+ T cells sorted from blood, sampled in a trial of the OX40 agonist ivuxolimab. The clonotype comes from an adult with an advanced solid tumor such as melanoma, head and neck, liver or kidney cancer. Here the CDR3 DNA reads TGTGCCAGCAGTTACTTCGGGACAGATTCACCCCTCCACTTT. Its translation is CASSYFGTDSPLHF.